These 27 T cell receptor beta chains were sequenced from one sample in a study of T cell repertoires in cytomegalovirus infection. TCRdb called the reads again in MiXCR, with one record for every CDR3 protein. Here the sample spans approximately 490,000 distinct CDR3 sequences, around 11% being singletons. Input material: PBMCs. All receptors derive from a human donor in good health (CMV status not recorded). Some clones in this sample may be carry-over from other donors' samples.

This clonotype was seen many times. J is TRBJ2-1 and V is TRBV12-3 or TRBV12-4; 7 nucleotides align to TRBD2. V was pared by 4 bases and J by 8 bases, with 5 bases of the junction left unmatched. This CDR3 has 13 residues. CDR3 in amino acids: CASSWGLSDEQFF. The CDR3 region has the DNA TGTGCCAGCAGTTGGGGACTATCTGATGAGCAGTTCTTC.

Regarding this clonotype: A much larger clone sits a single nucleotide away, making a read error possible. The conserved final phenylalanine or tryptophan is absent from the CDR3, which likely points to a read error. The chain carries TRBV15 and TRBJ2-1, with D perhaps matching TRBD2 (6 bases). Trimming shortened V by 1 base and J by 3 bases, and 13 bases separated the two germline ends. This CDR3 comprises 16 residues. Germline-derived CDR1 and CDR2 are LNHNV and YYDKDF (reference sequence). The CDR3 DNA reads TGTGCCACCAGCAGAGGGCGGGACCGTTACTACAATGAGCAGTTCTTA. It specifies CATSRGRDRYYNEQFL.

The genes are TRBV20-1 and TRBJ2-3; D gene ambiguous. Trimming stripped 3 bases from V and 2 bases from J, with 15 bases between. The CDR3 is made up of 15 amino acids. The germline gives CDR1 DFQATT, CDR2 SNEGSKA (reference sequence). This chain's CDR3 is CSASPPLKNTDTQYF. Written as DNA, the CDR3 is TGCAGTGCTAGCCCTCCATTAAAAAACACAGATACGCAGTATTTT.

The CDR3 loop is CASSSLQGQTQYF. As DNA, the CDR3 is TGTGCCAGCAGTTCCCTACAGGGTCAGACCCAGTACTTC. The chain uses TRBV5-6 and TRBJ2-5; D possibly corresponds to TRBD1 (6 bases). Germline CDR1 SGHDT, CDR2 YYEEEE. V lost 5 bases and J 6 bases, leaving 14 bases between the germline ends. The CDR3 is 13 residues long.

The chain carries TRBV5-5 and TRBJ2-1; 9 nucleotides line up with TRBD2. CDR3 length: 16 residues. V gave up 0 bases and J gave up 3 bases; unmatched junction bases: 4. Germline V gene data show CDR1 as SGHKS and CDR2 as YYEKEE (reference sequence). The DNA of the CDR3 is TGTGCCAGCAGCTTGGGACTAGCGGAAGGCTACAATGAGCAGTTCTTC. Protein sequence: CASSLGLAEGYNEQFF. Drawing the rest from reference TRBV5-5 and TRBJ2-1, the complete variable domain is DAGVTQSPTHLIKTRGQQVTLRCSPISGHKSVSWYQQVLGQGPQFIFQYYEKEERGRGNFPDRFSARQFPNYSSELNVNALLLGDSALYLCASSLGLAEGYNEQFFGPGTRLTVL.

The genes are TRBV19 and TRBJ2-7; the D call may be TRBD1 or TRBD2 (5 bases each). Deletions cut 6 bases from V and 2 bases from J, with 8 bases between. Germline-derived CDR1 and CDR2 are LNHDA and SQIVND (reference sequence). The CDR3 loop spans 12 amino acids. This CDR3 is CASRRGAYEQYF. CDR3 bases: TGTGCCAGTAGAAGGGGAGCCTACGAGCAGTACTTC.

This clonotype has a handful of counts. The rearrangement links TRBV29-1 to TRBJ2-5, with 14 bases that match TRBD2. Germline assignment: CDR1 SQVTM and CDR2 ANQGSEA. The V segment lost 6 bases and the J segment 5 bases; nucleotides outside the gene matches: 5. CDR3 size: 14 residues. CDR3 DNA sequence: TGCAGCGTAGGACTAGCGGGGGGCCACGAGACCCAGTACTTC. Its translation is CSVGLAGGHETQYF.

This clonotype has ten or more counts. The chain combines TRBV11-2 with TRBJ2-5, with 7 bases that match TRBD1. Germline assignment: CDR1 SGHAT and CDR2 FQNNGV. The CDR3 loop spans 14 amino acids. V lost 4 bases and J lost 1; bases outside the gene matches: 3. This CDR3 reads CASSSGQLQETQYF. For the CDR3, the DNA is TGTGCCAGCAGCTCGGGACAGCTCCAAGAGACCCAGTACTTC.

This clonotype was counted many times. V gene TRBV7-2 combines with J gene TRBJ1-4; a possible D gene is TRBD1 (6 bases). Deletions cut 5 bases from V and 5 bases from J, with 12 bases between. The CDR3 sequence is 14 residues long. Germline V gene lookup returns CDR1 SGHTA and CDR2 FQGNSA. DNA of the CDR3: TGTGCCAGCAGCCCCGACAGGACGAATGAAAAACTGTTTTTT. Its protein product is CASSPDRTNEKLFF.

The rearrangement joins TRBV25-1 to TRBJ1-5; the match to TRBD1 covers 9 bases. The junction had 10 bases not matched to a gene; V was cut back by 10 bases and J by 0 bases. CDR1 is MGHDK, CDR2 SYGVNS, per germline. This CDR3 spans 16 amino acids. The CDR3 DNA is TGTGCCACCTCGGGACAGGGATACTATAGCAATCAGCCCCAGCATTTT. This gives the protein CATSGQGYYSNQPQHF.

This clonotype was detected ten times or more. CDR3 nucleotide sequence: TGTGCCAGCACCAACGACAGGGGGGGATCCTACGAGCAGTACTTC. Residues: CASTNDRGGSYEQYF. This chain links TRBV6-1 with TRBJ2-7, with TRBD1 matching over 9 bases. V was clipped by 7 bases and J by 1 base; unmatched bases: 8. The CDR3 length is 15 residues. Germline assignment: CDR1 MNHNS and CDR2 SASEGT.

This clonotype was picked up many times. J is TRBJ2-7 and V is TRBV7-9, with a tentative D call TRBD2 (6 bases). Germline V gene sequence: CDR1 SEHNR, CDR2 FQNEAQ (reference sequence). Trimming took off 4 bases at V and 0 bases at J, with 10 bases between the two ends. This CDR3 region has 14 residues. The CDR3 nucleotides are TGTGCCAGCAGCTGGGGGGAAAGCTCCTACGAGCAGTACTTC. As protein: CASSWGESSYEQYF.

The table lists this clonotype with a few counts. The V call is TRBV2, the J call TRBJ1-5; D gene uncertain. Germline CDR1 reads SNHLY; CDR2 reads FYNNEI. This CDR3 comprises 14 residues. The germline V and J ends were trimmed by 7 bases and 0 bases, with 10 bases remaining between them. CDR3 loop: CASKLPSSNQPQHF. CDR3 nucleotides: TGTGCCAGCAAACTTCCAAGTAGCAATCAGCCCCAGCATTTT.

The sample holds many counts of this clonotype. The chain uses TRBV7-9 and TRBJ2-1; 11 positions agree with TRBD2. Germline CDR1 SEHNR, CDR2 FQNEAQ (reference sequence). This CDR3 has 14 amino acids. Trimming cost V 5 bases and J 6 bases; bases outside gene matches: 3. The CDR3 DNA follows: TGTGCCAGCAGCAAGGGGACTAGCGGCAATGAGCAGTTCTTC. Residues: CASSKGTSGNEQFF.

This chain connects TRBV5-4 to TRBJ2-1; TRBD1 or TRBD2 may be the D gene (5 bases each). V lost 4 bases to trimming and J lost 2 bases, with 19 bases between them. The germline gives CDR1 SGHNT, CDR2 YYREEE (reference sequence). This CDR3 spans 17 amino acids. DNA of the CDR3: TGTGCCAGCAGCCTACGTCGGGAAAAGGGGACCTACAATGAGCAGTTCTTC. It encodes CASSLRREKGTYNEQFF.

This clonotype has a handful of counts. The genes are TRBV10-3 and TRBJ1-1; D uncertain. Germline CDR1 is ENHRY and CDR2 is SYGVKD. This CDR3 is built from 13 residues. Trimming removed 3 bases at V and 7 bases at J, with 12 bases between. This CDR3 is CAISDPREGEAFF. The CDR3 DNA follows: TGTGCCATCAGTGACCCGCGGGAGGGTGAAGCTTTCTTT.

In this sample, this clonotype turned up many times. V usage is TRBV7-2 and J usage is TRBJ2-3; no definite D call. V lost 6 bases and J 2 bases, leaving 6 bases between the germline ends. CDR3 size: 12 residues. Germline CDR1 and CDR2: SGHTA and FQGNSA. CDR3 loop: CASSRYTDTQYF. CDR3 bases: TGTGCCAGCAGTCGCTACACAGATACGCAGTATTTT.

The V gene is TRBV18, the J gene TRBJ2-1; 8 bases line up with TRBD1. V was clipped by 6 bases and J by 7 bases; unmatched bases: 11. CDR1 and CDR2 (germline): KGHSH, LQKENI. The CDR3 totals 15 residues. The CDR3 nucleotides read TGTGCCAGCTCCCCAGTGGGACAGGTGAGGAATGAGCAGTTCTTC. As protein: CASSPVGQVRNEQFF.

This clonotype was picked up a small number of times. This chain uses TRBV4-2 with TRBJ2-7, with 10 positions matching TRBD2. Unmatched junction bases numbered 5, after V lost 0 bases and J lost 3 bases. Germline CDR1 LGHNA, CDR2 YNFKEQ. There are 16 residues in the CDR3. The CDR3 protein is CASSQEEAGGIYEQYF. CDR3 in DNA: TGTGCCAGCAGCCAAGAGGAAGCGGGAGGGATCTACGAGCAGTACTTC.

This clonotype was counted ten times or more. The chain uses TRBV20-1 and TRBJ2-1, with TRBD2 matching 8 bases. J was trimmed by 2 bases and V by 2 bases; bases with no gene match: 2. This CDR3 has 14 amino acids. Germline V gene sequence: CDR1 DFQATT, CDR2 SNEGSKA (reference sequence). CDR3 bases: TGCAGTGCTAGATCGGGGGGGCCCTACAATGAGCAGTTCTTC. Translated: CSARSGGPYNEQFF.

There are many counts of this clonotype. V gene TRBV7-3 combines with J gene TRBJ2-7; TRBD2 aligns across 8 bases. This CDR3 spans 15 amino acids. The V and J ends lost 1 base and 5 bases, in that order; junction bases with no gene match: 7. Germline values: CDR1 SGHTA, CDR2 FQGTGA. CDR3 protein: CASSLSRAGANEQYF. CDR3 DNA: TGTGCCAGCAGCTTAAGTCGAGCGGGAGCAAACGAGCAGTACTTC.

This clonotype was counted ten times or more. The chain couples TRBV19 to TRBJ1-1, with TRBD1 matching 8 bases. From germline, CDR1 is LNHDA and CDR2 SQIVND (reference sequence). This CDR3 comprises 17 residues. Germline trimming cut 3 bases from V and 1 base from J; bases unmatched to any gene: 10. This chain's CDR3 is CASSIGDRRIGNTEAFF. Written as DNA, the CDR3 is TGTGCCAGTAGTATTGGGGACAGGCGAATCGGGAACACTGAAGCTTTCTTT.

This clonotype was observed a few times. The gene calls are TRBV12-5 and TRBJ2-1, with no clear D. V lost 5 bases, J lost 5 bases, and 16 bases lay in between. The length of the CDR3 is 15 residues. CDR1 and CDR2 from the germline V gene are LGHNT and FRNRAP. In DNA form, the CDR3 reads TGTGCTAGTGGTCGCCGCCTCGGTGGGAACAATGAGCAGTTCTTC. Protein product: CASGRRLGGNNEQFF.

Many counts were recorded for this clonotype. The V and J genes are TRBV19 and TRBJ2-3; D is uncertain. The V gene lost 7 bases and the J gene lost 11 bases, with 16 bases spanning the gap. The germline CDR1 and CDR2 sequences are LNHDA and SQIVND (reference sequence). The CDR3 contains 12 residues. The CDR3 loop is CASMSPRRGQYF. CDR3 DNA sequence: TGTGCCAGTATGTCCCCCCGCCGTGGGCAGTATTTT.

The chain uses TRBV6-1 and TRBJ1-3; no definite D call. The CDR3 runs 15 residues. V dropped 3 bases and J dropped 0 bases, with 9 bases sitting between them. The germline gives CDR1 MNHNS, CDR2 SASEGT. The CDR3 DNA is TGTGCCAGCAGTGACGCGGGCAGCTCTGGAAACACCATATATTTT. Its translation is CASSDAGSSGNTIYF.

The rearrangement uses TRBV19 and TRBJ2-3; the match to TRBD1 covers 8 bases. CDR3 length: 16 residues. In germline, CDR1 is LNHDA, CDR2 SQIVND (reference sequence). V was pared by 5 bases and J by 1 base, with 8 bases of the junction left unmatched. The CDR3 spells CASSGAAGQGTDTQYF. The CDR3 region has the DNA TGTGCCAGTAGTGGAGCCGCGGGACAGGGCACAGATACGCAGTATTTT.

Only a few counts were recorded for this clonotype. This chain uses TRBV20-1 with TRBJ2-1; a possible D gene is TRBD1 (6 bases). Trimming took off 4 bases at V and 6 bases at J, with 16 bases between the two ends. Germline-derived CDR1 and CDR2 are DFQATT and SNEGSKA (reference sequence). This CDR3 region has 14 residues. The CDR3 loop reads CSATPPLGGNEQFF. The CDR3 coding sequence is TGCAGTGCTACCCCTCCCCTAGGGGGCAATGAGCAGTTCTTC.